These T cell receptor beta chains were read from a single sample in a study of blood T cell repertoires in COVID-19. The table came from immunoSEQ multiplex PCR; TCRdb's copy has only in-frame clones and leaves some out. Of 300,000 to 400,000 clones in the sample, roughly nine tenths were seen once. The sequencing input was PBMCs or T cells enriched from blood (not recorded which). Receptors were obtained from a young man who had recovered from COVID-19. Each CDR3 is given without its conserved first and last residue.

j_call | v_call | cdr3_aa
TRBJ2-1 | TRBV5-3 | ARSLGLGVQCSYNEQF
TRBJ2-3 | TRBV18 | ASSPPAQRDTQY
TRBJ2-2 | TRBV5-4 | ASSLAVAANTGELF
TRBJ1-1 | TRBV29-1 | SVESPFNTEAF
TRBJ1-1 | TRBV7-6 | ASSWVGGQADTEAF
TRBJ2-5 | TRBV6-5 | ASSYRTSGGQETQY
TRBJ2-3 | TRBV7-3 | ASSELQGTDTQY
TRBJ1-5 | TRBV7-2 | ASSRTGGNNQPQH
TRBJ1-2 | TRBV5-1 | ASRIQSGTADGYT
TRBJ1-6 | TRBV25-1 | ASRTQGWNSPLH
TRBJ1-1 | TRBV28 | ASNANRPSSGVF
TRBJ1-6 | TRBV14 | ASSQAGLNSPLH
TRBJ2-7 | TRBV5-6 | ASSAEGQGAGLSSYEQY
TRBJ2-1 | TRBV28 | ASSLLAGRGEQF
TRBJ2-1 | TRBV7-7 | ASSSTSGNYHEQF
TRBJ2-7 | TRBV5-4 | ASSFLGQSYEQY
TRBJ1-2 | TRBV2 | ASSGTGNNYGYT
TRBJ1-4 | TRBV5-4 | ASSLGTGRGRREKLF
TRBJ2-7 | TRBV11-2 | ASSLAYRYSYEQY
TRBJ1-6 | TRBV3-1/TRBV3-2 | ASSQAAGGSYNSPLH
TRBJ1-5 | TRBV6-1 | ASSGYLVQGVNQPQH
TRBJ2-3 | TRBV11-2 | ASSSSEDTQY
TRBJ1-2 | TRBV7-9 | ATERTGGAYGYT
TRBJ1-6 | TRBV30 | AWCHNGKEYSPLH
TRBJ2-7 | TRBV14 | ASSQATGGNYEQY
TRBJ2-3 | TRBV5-4 | ASSIGTGRKDTQY
TRBJ1-2 | TRBV7-6 | ASSGNRDGYT
TRBJ2-1 | TRBV7-3 | ASSLISDNAVEQF
TRBJ1-6 | TRBV19 | ASSLQVYNSPLH
TRBJ1-1 | TRBV12-5 | ASAPRSTGSVTEAF
TRBJ2-7 | TRBV27 | ASSIDDRGLNEQY
TRBJ2-5 | TRBV7-9 | ASSSPRTGEETQY
TRBJ2-1 | TRBV4-1 | ASSLNENEQF
TRBJ2-3 | TRBV5-4 | ASSLASAGGMGTQY
TRBJ1-1 | TRBV19 | ASSIPSNTEAF
TRBJ1-3 | TRBV12-3/TRBV12-4 | ASSPQGNTIY
TRBJ1-5 | TRBV21-1 | ASSKWGRWDCVRDQPQH
TRBJ2-3 | TRBV6-1 | ASSEILKRGPTDTQY
TRBJ1-2 | TRBV6-5 | AKGRRGRPLDGYT
TRBJ2-7 | TRBV7-9 | ASSAIPGGAEYEQY
TRBJ2-3 | TRBV4-2 | ASSQEASGGADTQY
TRBJ2-7 | TRBV4-1 | ASSQGLSSGEQY
TRBJ1-4 | TRBV19 | ASSRTGTDEKLF
TRBJ2-3 | TRBV10-3 | AIRDRTSTDTQY
TRBJ2-7 | TRBV29-1 | SVRGDGYEQY
TRBJ2-3 | TRBV5-4 | ASSFAGGRADTQY
TRBJ2-2 | TRBV11-2 | ASSLVGWGSDTGELF
TRBJ2-7 | TRBV10-1 | ASSDGTVSSYEQY
TRBJ2-2 | TRBV12-5 | ASGLVTGRLGTGELF
TRBJ1-2 | TRBV4-2 | ASSQDSHGYT
TRBJ2-3 | TRBV15 | ATSPGQSVADTQY
TRBJ2-7 | TRBV15 | ATSPRTVSLSYEQY
TRBJ2-2 | TRBV4-3 | ASSLWTGRNTGELF
TRBJ2-2 | TRBV19 | ASSPPPGTSGRANTGELF
TRBJ1-2 | TRBV7-2 | ASKPGQTNYGYT